This TCR beta chain comes out of a study of cytomegalovirus exposure and HLA in healthy donors. V was shortened by 5 bases and J by 12 bases, with 17 bases between the two germline ends. CDR1 and CDR2 (germline): SEHNR, FQNEAQ (reference sequence). The CDR3 length is 13 residues. Vbeta (60) and Jbeta (13) primers were used in the PCR. Clones were read by immunoSEQ multiplex PCR, and TCRdb kept only the in-frame ones, dropping some. Of some 130,000 clones listed, roughly three quarters were seen once; the top ten hold roughly 2%. V gene TRBV7-9 combines with J gene TRBJ2-1; D may be TRBD2 (7 bases). The sample was PBMCs. The TCR comes from a young man in good health and CMV-seronegative. CDR3 sequence reads: CASSTEGGGWQFF. In DNA, the CDR3 is TGTGCCAGCAGCACAGAAGGGGGGGGATGGCAGTTCTTC.